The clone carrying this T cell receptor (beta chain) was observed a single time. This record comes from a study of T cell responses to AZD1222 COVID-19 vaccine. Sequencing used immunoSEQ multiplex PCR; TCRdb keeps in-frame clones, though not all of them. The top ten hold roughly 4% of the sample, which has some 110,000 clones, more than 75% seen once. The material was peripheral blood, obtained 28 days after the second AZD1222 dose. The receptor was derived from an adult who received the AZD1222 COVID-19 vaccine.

CDR3 nucleotide sequence: TGTGCCATCAGTGACGACGGGTCCACCTACAATGAGCAGTTCTTC. This sequence encodes CAISDDGSTYNEQFF. The chain joins TRBV10-3 to TRBJ2-1; no reliable D call. The CDR3 has 15 amino acids. Germline V gene lookup returns CDR1 ENHRY and CDR2 SYGVKD. Trimming took off 3 bases at V and 2 bases at J, with 11 bases between the two ends.